Listed here is a single T cell receptor (beta chain). This clonotype was recorded many times. Its antigen remains undetermined. No base quality values were provided; no much bigger clone lies one nucleotide off. The cysteine opens and the phenylalanine closes a CDR3 of 19 amino acids. Only the CDR3 part of the read is kept: 57 bases, read in frame from the first base. V drops 2 bases and J drops 4 bases, leaving 21 bases in between. CDR1 is given as MNHEY and CDR2 as SMNVEV, both from the germline V gene (reference sequence). The TCR beta CDR3 regions were amplified from RNA transcripts. The TCR CDR3 was subjected to a first round of RT-PCR using the HTBI primer set and the Qiagen OneStep RT-PCR kit. Libraries were constructed in a second round of multiplex PCR, after which size selection and purification were performed. The libraries were sequenced on an Illumina HiSeq2000 using paired-end 100 bp reads. For the original study's pipeline: Raw data were processed with SOAPnuke, discarding reads with adapters, uncalled bases, mean Phred below 15, or no exact constant-primer or identifier match. High-quality paired reads were merged with COPE v1.2.5, and unique nucleotide sequences were defined as clonotypes. Clonotypes were aligned to IMGT TRBV, TRBD and TRBJ reference segments using MiTCR v1.1. The analysis included only V-J combinations with a frequency above 0.0001, which together covered 99% to 99.2% of the repertoires. A TCS score was defined as the ratio of F50 (clonal expansion) to E x V (chaos), with BLOSUM62-based TCRdist applied between CDR3 peptides within each V-J. Welch's t-statistics and random forest reduced several hundred V-J features to 10 to 15, which were used in a naive Bayes classifier (R e1071). Using fastp at Q25 and MiXCR, TCRdb reprocessed the public reads and kept productive beta chains. One record per CDR3 amino acid sequence lists the most common genes and DNA. What appears here as the V and J calls and clone size reflects TCRdb's work, not the paper's. The sample table holds around 250,000 distinct CDR3 sequences, of which about 14% were seen once. Roughly 13% of the sample lies in the top ten.

Hyperthyroidism patients were newly diagnosed, had a disease duration of under 2 months, and were aged 18 to 65 years. Patients with uncontrolled infections, other autoimmune diseases, pregnancy or lactation were excluded. Diagnoses were established on the basis of clinical symptoms, serum thyroxine and TRAb, thyroid ultrasound, and orbital computed tomography. Blood from progressor patients was collected at the time of first diagnosis with hyperthyroidism, before any ophthalmopathy symptoms had appeared. Ficoll-Paque density gradient centrifugation was used to isolate PBMCs from 8.5 to 10 ml of fresh peripheral blood. Progressor patients were initially diagnosed with Graves' hyperthyroidism and developed ophthalmopathy during follow-up. Trizol reagent was used to extract total RNA, and RNA quality was then checked on an Agilent 2100 Bioanalyzer. The sample originates from a study of T cells in Graves' hyperthyroidism and ophthalmopathy (dated by TCRdb to 2018 to 2020). Broadly, across the study: Peripheral blood was sampled at the time of initial diagnosis, prior to any treatment. The paper reports TCR Vbeta CDR3 sequencing of some 140 peripheral blood samples: under 45 ophthalmopathy, roughly 80 hyperthyroidism and roughly 17 progressor patients. To identify distinguishing TCR V-J signatures, a discovery cohort of around 100 patients was used, comprising roughly 45 with Graves' ophthalmopathy and 57 with stable Graves' hyperthyroidism. In several Graves' hyperthyroidism patients, the study also compared T-cell repertoires from thyroid tissue with T-cell repertoires from blood. Prospective prediction of ophthalmopathy was tested in an independent validation cohort of approximately 18 hyperthyroidism patients and 15 to 17 patients who later progressed to ophthalmopathy. After sampling, hyperthyroidism patients received methimazole starting at 30 mg daily, and ophthalmopathy patients received high-dose intravenous methylprednisolone. The 100 discovery patients were randomly split 7:3 into training and test sets.

Findings and caveats that apply to the study as a whole: Most expanded thyroid clonotypes (frequency above 0.001) were also found in blood, which suggests that blood repertoires may mirror thyroid immune responses. A 13 V-J signature model separated ophthalmopathy from stable hyperthyroidism, with 87.88% sensitivity and just under 84% specificity in cross-validation and 80%/75% in testing. During validation, the model predicted progression to ophthalmopathy a median of roughly 7.1 months ahead of onset, with 70.59% sensitivity and 72% to 80% specificity. Sample size was not statistically predetermined, and blinding of investigators to group allocation was not performed.

In this chain, TRBV27 is recombined with TRBJ2-6; a weak D assignment points to TRBD1 (7 bases agree). Specimen: blood. The receptor comes from a woman in her forties with Graves' hyperthyroidism that later progressed to Graves' ophthalmopathy. The CDR3 amino acid sequence is: CASSLRRGRPPPGANVLTF. The DNA sequence is given as TGTGCCAGCAGTTTACGGAGGGGGCGGCCACCTCCAGGGGCCAACGTCCTGACTTTC.